These 4 T cell receptor beta chains were all obtained from the same sample, sequenced in a study of radiation and T cells in renal cell carcinoma. TCRdb keeps only in-frame clones here, not all; method: immunoSEQ multiplex PCR. The data contain more than 140,000 clones, less than 90% of them singletons. Stated time point: baseline pretreatment blood. The treatment denotes: 15 Gy SBRT to primary tumor, nephrectomy 4 weeks later. Material: blood, obtained from a patient whose treatment included radiotherapy and nephrectomy. Receptor source: a woman aged 50 to 60 with renal cell carcinoma.

This clone was picked up a small number of times. The chain recombines TRBV5-6 with TRBJ1-5; possible D gene TRBD1, 6 bases. CDR1 and CDR2 from the germline V gene are SGHDT and YYEEEE. The V gene lost 2 bases and the J gene lost 6 bases, with 12 bases spanning the gap. The CDR3 length is 14 residues. The DNA of the CDR3 is TGTGCCAGCAGCTTATCAGGGGCCGTTCAGCCCCAGCATTTT. Translated: CASSLSGAVQPQHF.

The chain couples TRBV2 to TRBJ1-1; 9 bases map to TRBD1. Losses at the gene ends were 1 base for V and 5 bases for J; bases not matched to a gene: 14. This CDR3 region has 18 residues. Germline V gene lookup returns CDR1 SNHLY and CDR2 FYNNEI. The CDR3 reads CASSEGFDLGQGETEAFF. The CDR3 nucleotides are TGTGCCAGCAGTGAAGGCTTCGACCTGGGACAGGGAGAGACTGAAGCTTTCTTT. Variable domain in full (rest from reference TRBV2 and TRBJ1-1): EPEVTQTPSHQVTQMGQEVILRCVPISNHLYFYWYRQILGQKVEFLVSFYNNEISEKSEIFDDQFSVERPDGSNFTLKIRSTKLEDSAMYFCASSEGFDLGQGETEAFFGQGTRLTVV.

The chain is built from TRBV6-5 and TRBJ1-6; D gene uncertain. CDR1 MNHEY and CDR2 SVGAGI come from the germline V gene. There are 13 residues in the CDR3. V was shortened by 8 bases and J by 5 bases, with 10 bases between the two germline ends. CDR3 DNA sequence: TGTGCCAGCCGGCTAAGGGATAATTCACCCCTCCACTTT. It encodes CASRLRDNSPLHF.

V usage is TRBV5-1 and J usage is TRBJ1-1; D unresolved. The CDR3 spans 15 residues. With 0 bases removed from V and 1 base from J, the gap between germline ends came to 10 bases. CDR1 is SGHRS and CDR2 is YFSETQ in the germline V gene. The CDR3 sequence is CASSLAGRGNTEAFF. The DNA of the CDR3 is TGCGCCAGCAGCTTGGCTGGGCGGGGGAACACTGAAGCTTTCTTT.